This TCR beta chain derives from a study of blood T cell repertoires in COVID-19. Turning to the study itself: Sources were T cells, B-cell-depleted T cells, or PBMCs; the material itself was cDNA or gDNA.

Trimming took 1 base from V and 8 from J, leaving 14 bases between them. Germline V gene lookup returns CDR1 SGHAT and CDR2 FQNNGV. There are 14 residues in the CDR3. TCRdb's copy holds only in-frame clones and misses some; the assay was immunoSEQ multiplex PCR. The table lists approximately 61,000 clones, around four fifths of them singletons. This receptor was obtained from a man in his sixties or seventies with acute or convalescent COVID-19. Sequencing was carried out using peripheral blood. The rearrangement joins TRBV11-2 to TRBJ1-2; D is perhaps TRBD1 (5 bases). The CDR3, as DNA: TGTGCCAGCAGCTTAGGGGTTTTAGGGGCCGGCTACACCTTC. It translates to CASSLGVLGAGYTF.